This T cell receptor beta chain was captured in a study of OX40 agonist ivuxolimab in advanced cancers. As for the study in general: Given to patients was ivuxolimab, an agonistic anti-OX40 (CD134) antibody.

Cycle 7 day 1, cycle 4 day 1, and baseline were the timepoints at which blood was sampled. The CDR3 totals 15 residues. V was shortened by 5 bases and J by 1 base, with 14 bases between the two germline ends. Germline values: CDR1 LNHDA, CDR2 SQIVND (reference sequence). The assay was immunoSEQ multiplex PCR, and TCRdb's table has in-frame clones only and misses some. The sample has some 86,000 clones, around 92% seen once; the top ten hold more than 5.5%. Sequenced here: CD4+ or CD8+ T cells sorted from blood, sampled in a trial of the OX40 agonist ivuxolimab. The origin of this receptor is an adult with an advanced solid tumor such as melanoma, head and neck, liver or kidney cancer. The gene calls are TRBV19 and TRBJ1-1; D remains unclear. CDR3 sequence reads: CASSARHEANTEAFF. The CDR3 DNA sequence: TGTGCCAGTAGTGCCCGACACGAGGCGAACACTGAAGCTTTCTTT. Filled out from reference TRBV19 and TRBJ1-1, the complete variable domain reads DGGITQSPKYLFRKEGQNVTLSCEQNLNHDAMYWYRQDPGQGLRLIYYSQIVNDFQKGDIAEGYSVSREKKESFPLTVTSAQKNPTAFYLCASSARHEANTEAFFGQGTRLTVV.